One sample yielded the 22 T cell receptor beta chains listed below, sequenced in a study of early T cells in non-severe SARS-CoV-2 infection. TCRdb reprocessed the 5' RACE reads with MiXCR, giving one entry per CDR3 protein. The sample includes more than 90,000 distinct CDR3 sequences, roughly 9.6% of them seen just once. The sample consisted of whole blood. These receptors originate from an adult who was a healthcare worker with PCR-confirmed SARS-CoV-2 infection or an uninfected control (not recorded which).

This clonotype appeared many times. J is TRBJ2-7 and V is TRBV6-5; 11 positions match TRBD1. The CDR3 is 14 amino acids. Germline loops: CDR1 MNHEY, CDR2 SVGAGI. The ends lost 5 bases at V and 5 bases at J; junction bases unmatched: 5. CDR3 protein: CASSRTGGADEQYF. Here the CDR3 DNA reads TGTGCCAGCAGTCGGACAGGGGGCGCGGACGAGCAGTACTTC.

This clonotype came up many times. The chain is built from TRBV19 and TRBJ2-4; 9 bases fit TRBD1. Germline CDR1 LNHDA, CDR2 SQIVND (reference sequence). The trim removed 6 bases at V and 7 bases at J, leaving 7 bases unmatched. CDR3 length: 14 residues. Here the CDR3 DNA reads TGTGCCAGTAGCGCCGTGGGACAGGGTAACATTCAGTACTTC. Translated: CASSAVGQGNIQYF.

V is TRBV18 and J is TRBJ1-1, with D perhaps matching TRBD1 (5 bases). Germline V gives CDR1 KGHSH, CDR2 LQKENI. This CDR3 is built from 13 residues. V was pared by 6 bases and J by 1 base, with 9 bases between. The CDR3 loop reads CASSTTGNTEAFF. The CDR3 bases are TGTGCCAGCTCGACCACAGGGAACACTGAAGCTTTCTTT.

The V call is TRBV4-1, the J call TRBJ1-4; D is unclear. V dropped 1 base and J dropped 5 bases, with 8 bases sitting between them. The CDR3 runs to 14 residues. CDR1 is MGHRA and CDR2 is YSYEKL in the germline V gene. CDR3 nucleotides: TGCGCCAGCAGCCAAGTAGGACTCAATGAAAAACTGTTTTTT. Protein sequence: CASSQVGLNEKLFF.

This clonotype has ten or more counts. CDR3 amino acids: CASSLAVATNEQFF. DNA of the CDR3: TGTGCCAGCAGCTTAGCGGTGGCGACTAATGAGCAGTTCTTC. The chain links TRBV7-6 to TRBJ2-1, with unresolved D. Trimming stripped 0 bases from V and 7 bases from J, with 10 bases between. This CDR3 is built from 14 residues. CDR1 SGHVS and CDR2 FNYEAQ come from the germline V gene.

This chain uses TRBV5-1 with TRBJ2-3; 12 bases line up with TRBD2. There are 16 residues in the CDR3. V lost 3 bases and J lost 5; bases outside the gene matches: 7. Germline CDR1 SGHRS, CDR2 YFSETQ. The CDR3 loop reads CASSSSSGRAQDTQYF. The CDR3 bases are TGCGCCAGCAGCTCGTCTAGCGGGAGGGCCCAAGATACGCAGTATTTT.

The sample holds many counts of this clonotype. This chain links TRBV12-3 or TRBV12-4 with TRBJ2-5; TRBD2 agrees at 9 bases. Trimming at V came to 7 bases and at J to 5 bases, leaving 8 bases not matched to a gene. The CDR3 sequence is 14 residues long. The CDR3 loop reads CASNRAGGLETQYF. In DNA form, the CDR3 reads TGTGCCAGCAATCGAGCGGGGGGCCTGGAGACCCAGTACTTC.

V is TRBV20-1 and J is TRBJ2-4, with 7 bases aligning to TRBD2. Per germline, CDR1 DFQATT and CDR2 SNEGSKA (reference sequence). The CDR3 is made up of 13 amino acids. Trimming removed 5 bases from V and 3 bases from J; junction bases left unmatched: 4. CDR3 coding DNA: TGCAGTGCTGTACGCGGGAGCAAAAACATTCAGTACTTC. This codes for CSAVRGSKNIQYF.

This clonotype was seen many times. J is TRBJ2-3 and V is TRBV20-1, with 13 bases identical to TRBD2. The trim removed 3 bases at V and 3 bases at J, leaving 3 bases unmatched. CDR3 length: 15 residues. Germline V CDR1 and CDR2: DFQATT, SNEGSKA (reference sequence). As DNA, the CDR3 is TGCAGTGCTAGGACTAGCGGGGGGCCGACAGATACGCAGTATTTT. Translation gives CSARTSGGPTDTQYF.

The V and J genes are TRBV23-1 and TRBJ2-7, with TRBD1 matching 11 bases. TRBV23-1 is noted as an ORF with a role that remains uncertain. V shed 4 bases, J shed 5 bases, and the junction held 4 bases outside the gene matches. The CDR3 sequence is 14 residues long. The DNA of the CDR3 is TGCGCCAGCAGTCCTTGGGACAGGGGGAACGAGCAGTACTTC. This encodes CASSPWDRGNEQYF.

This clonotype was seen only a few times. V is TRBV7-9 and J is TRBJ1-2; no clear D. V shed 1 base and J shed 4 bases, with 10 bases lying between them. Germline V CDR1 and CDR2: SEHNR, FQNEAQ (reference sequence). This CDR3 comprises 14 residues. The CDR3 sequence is CASSLGSQLYGYTF. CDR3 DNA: TGTGCCAGCAGCTTAGGATCCCAACTCTATGGCTACACCTTC.

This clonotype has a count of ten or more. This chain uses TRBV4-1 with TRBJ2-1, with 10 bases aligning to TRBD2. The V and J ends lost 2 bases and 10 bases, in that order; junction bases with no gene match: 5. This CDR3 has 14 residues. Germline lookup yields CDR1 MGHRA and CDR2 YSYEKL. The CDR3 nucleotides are TGCGCCAGCAGCCAAATCAGCGGGAGGGCCGAGCAGTTCTTC. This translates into CASSQISGRAEQFF.

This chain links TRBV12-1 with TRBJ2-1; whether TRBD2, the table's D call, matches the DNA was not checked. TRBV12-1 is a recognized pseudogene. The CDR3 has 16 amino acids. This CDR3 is CASSFGPAGGLNEQFF. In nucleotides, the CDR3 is TGTGCCAGCAGCTTTGGCCCAGCGGGGGGACTCAATGAGCAGTTCTTC.

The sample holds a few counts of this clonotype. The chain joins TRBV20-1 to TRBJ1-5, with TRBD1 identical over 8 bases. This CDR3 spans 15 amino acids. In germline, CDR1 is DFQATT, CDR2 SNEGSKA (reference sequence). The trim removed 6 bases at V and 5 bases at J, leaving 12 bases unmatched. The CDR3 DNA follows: TGCAGTGCACCCAGTGGGGCAGGGGGCGATCAGCCCCAGCATTTT. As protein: CSAPSGAGGDQPQHF.

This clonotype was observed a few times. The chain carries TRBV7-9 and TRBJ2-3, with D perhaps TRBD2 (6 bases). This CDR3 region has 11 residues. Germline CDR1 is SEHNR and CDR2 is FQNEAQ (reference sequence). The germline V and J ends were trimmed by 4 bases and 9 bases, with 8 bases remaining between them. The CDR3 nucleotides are TGTGCCAGCAGCTGGGGGGACACGCAGTATTTT. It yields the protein CASSWGDTQYF.

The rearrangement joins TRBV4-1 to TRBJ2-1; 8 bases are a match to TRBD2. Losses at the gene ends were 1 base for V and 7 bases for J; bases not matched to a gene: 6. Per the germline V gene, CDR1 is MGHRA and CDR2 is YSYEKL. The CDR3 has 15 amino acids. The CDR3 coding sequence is TGCGCCAGCAGCCAAGGGAGCGGGAGAGGGAATGAGCAGTTCTTC. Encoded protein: CASSQGSGRGNEQFF.

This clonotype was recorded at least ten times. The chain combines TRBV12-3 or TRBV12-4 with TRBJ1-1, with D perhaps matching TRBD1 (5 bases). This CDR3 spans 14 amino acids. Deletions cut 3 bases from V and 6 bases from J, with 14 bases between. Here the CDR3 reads CASSFDHGAPEAFF. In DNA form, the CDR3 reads TGTGCCAGCAGTTTTGATCACGGGGCCCCTGAAGCTTTCTTT.

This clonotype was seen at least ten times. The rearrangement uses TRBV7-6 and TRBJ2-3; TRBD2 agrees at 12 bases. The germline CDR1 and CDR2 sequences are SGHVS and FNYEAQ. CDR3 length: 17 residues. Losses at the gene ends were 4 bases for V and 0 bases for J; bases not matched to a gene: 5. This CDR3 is CASSSRTSGESTDTQYF. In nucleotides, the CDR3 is TGTGCCAGCAGCTCCCGGACTAGCGGGGAAAGCACAGATACGCAGTATTTT.

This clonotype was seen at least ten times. The CDR3 is CASRTGTAYGYTF. The CDR3 nucleotides read TGTGCCAGCAGGACCGGGACAGCCTATGGCTACACCTTC. J is TRBJ1-2 and V is TRBV28, with TRBD1 matching 7 bases. CDR1 MDHEN and CDR2 SYDVKM come from the germline V gene. The CDR3 extends over 13 amino acids. Germline trimming cut 6 bases from V and 4 bases from J; bases unmatched to any gene: 5.

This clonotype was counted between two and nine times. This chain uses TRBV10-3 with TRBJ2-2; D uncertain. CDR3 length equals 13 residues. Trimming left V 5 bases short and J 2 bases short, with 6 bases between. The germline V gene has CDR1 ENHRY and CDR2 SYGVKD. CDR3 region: CAISNSNTGELFF. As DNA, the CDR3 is TGTGCCATCAGTAACAGCAACACCGGGGAGCTGTTTTTT.

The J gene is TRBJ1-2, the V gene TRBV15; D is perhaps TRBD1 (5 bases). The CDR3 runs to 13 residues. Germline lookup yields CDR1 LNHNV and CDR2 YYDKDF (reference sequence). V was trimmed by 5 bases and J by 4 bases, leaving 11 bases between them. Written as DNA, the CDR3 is TGTGCCACCAGCCCCAGGGATTTCTATGGCTACACCTTC. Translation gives CATSPRDFYGYTF.

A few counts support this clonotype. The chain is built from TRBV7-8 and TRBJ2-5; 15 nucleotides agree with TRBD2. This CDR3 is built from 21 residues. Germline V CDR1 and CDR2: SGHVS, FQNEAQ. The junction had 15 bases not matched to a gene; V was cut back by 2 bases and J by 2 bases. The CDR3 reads CASSLSRTSGGAQHLQETQYF. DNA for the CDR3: TGTGCCAGCAGCTTAAGTCGGACTAGCGGGGGGGCCCAACACCTTCAAGAGACCCAGTACTTC.